A selection of T cell receptor beta chains follows, all from one sample in a study of T-cell reconstitution after alpha-beta-depleted transplantation in children. MiXCR, applied by TCRdb to the PCR reads, yields one record per CDR3 protein. The sample comprises about 350,000 distinct CDR3 sequences, under 20% of which are singletons, and around two fifths rests with the top ten. Specimen: PBMCs, mostly from graft donor cells, collected 360 days after TCRalphabeta/CD19-depleted stem cell transplant. These receptors were obtained from a male patient under 10 years old who had a stem cell transplant for acute lymphoblastic leukemia, so the T cells may come from the graft donor. Both conserved end residues are part of each CDR3. The D gene is left open where the match is weak. Size is omitted from some rows. Given values are once, few, many or a class for expanded clones.

clone size: few
D gene: .
J gene: TRBJ1-2
V gene: TRBV4-3
CDR3 DNA: TGCGCCAGCAGCCAAGTGGAGACTCCTAACTATGGCTACACCTTC
CDR3 protein: CASSQVETPNYGYTF

clone size: few
D gene: TRBD1
J gene: TRBJ2-4
V gene: TRBV18
CDR3 DNA: TGTGCCAGCTCACTCTCGACAGGGTGGGGCAATGACATTCAGTACTTC
CDR3 protein: CASSLSTGWGNDIQYF

clone size: .
D gene: TRBD2
J gene: TRBJ2-1
V gene: TRBV6-1
CDR3 DNA: TGTGCCAGCAGTGACGGGACTAGCCCTTGGAATGAGCAGTTCTTC
CDR3 protein: CASSDGTSPWNEQFF

clone size: .
D gene: TRBD2
J gene: TRBJ2-3
V gene: TRBV4-3
CDR3 DNA: TGCGCCAGCAGCCAAGAACTTTGGGGACTAGCGGGAGCAGATACGCAGTATTTT
CDR3 protein: CASSQELWGLAGADTQYF

clone size: .
D gene: TRBD2
J gene: TRBJ2-3
V gene: TRBV28
CDR3 DNA: TGTGCCAGCGAACTAGCGGGAGTGACAGATACGCAGTATTTT
CDR3 protein: CASELAGVTDTQYF

clone size: few
D gene: .
J gene: TRBJ2-3
V gene: TRBV5-1
CDR3 DNA: TGCGCCAGCAGCCCCAGGGTCCCAGATACGCAGTATTTT
CDR3 protein: CASSPRVPDTQYF

clone size: many
D gene: TRBD2
J gene: TRBJ2-5
V gene: TRBV10-3
CDR3 DNA: TGTGCCATCAGTGCAGGGCTAGCGGGAGCAGAGACCCAGTACTTC
CDR3 protein: CAISAGLAGAETQYF

clone size: .
D gene: TRBD2
J gene: TRBJ2-7
V gene: TRBV29-1
CDR3 DNA: TGCAGCGTTGCCGGACTAGCGGGAGGGCCCATCCCGCAGTACTTC
CDR3 protein: CSVAGLAGGPIPQYF

clone size: .
D gene: TRBD2
J gene: TRBJ2-1
V gene: TRBV4-3
CDR3 DNA: TGCGCCAGCAGCCAAGATGGGGCGGGAGGAGAAGTCGGGCAGTTCTTC
CDR3 protein: CASSQDGAGGEVGQFF

clone size: .
D gene: .
J gene: TRBJ2-3
V gene: TRBV7-6
CDR3 DNA: TGTGCCAGCAGCTTAATCGCGGGGACCACAGATACGCAGTATTTT
CDR3 protein: CASSLIAGTTDTQYF

clone size: many
D gene: .
J gene: TRBJ1-1
V gene: TRBV7-9
CDR3 DNA: TGTGCCAGCAGCTTCTGGGAGCTGGACACTGAAGCTTTCTTT
CDR3 protein: CASSFWELDTEAFF

clone size: .
D gene: .
J gene: TRBJ2-1
V gene: TRBV20-1
CDR3 DNA: TGCAGTGCTCCGGGGAGGCCTAGCTCCTACAATGAGCAGTTCTTC
CDR3 protein: CSAPGRPSSYNEQFF

clone size: few
D gene: .
J gene: TRBJ1-1
V gene: TRBV12-3/TRBV12-4
CDR3 DNA: TGTGCCAGCAGTTTTCCGGTAAACACTGAAGCTTTCTTT
CDR3 protein: CASSFPVNTEAFF

clone size: few
D gene: .
J gene: TRBJ1-4
V gene: TRBV7-2
CDR3 DNA: TGTGCCAGCAGCTTAAGAGGCAGGGCCAATGAAAAACTGTTTTTT
CDR3 protein: CASSLRGRANEKLFF

clone size: few
D gene: .
J gene: TRBJ2-7
V gene: TRBV4-1
CDR3 DNA: TGCGCCAGCAGCCAAGTGGGGCGGGGCGGATCCTCCTACGAGCAGTACTTC
CDR3 protein: CASSQVGRGGSSYEQYF

clone size: .
D gene: TRBD1
J gene: TRBJ2-3
V gene: TRBV7-9
CDR3 DNA: TGTGCCAGCAGCTCGGGACAGGGGGCTGTCACGCAGTATTTT
CDR3 protein: CASSSGQGAVTQYF

clone size: .
D gene: .
J gene: TRBJ2-1
V gene: TRBV20-1
CDR3 DNA: TGCAGTGCTGACCGGGAGCGCTCCTACAATGAGCAGTTCTTC
CDR3 protein: CSADRERSYNEQFF

clone size: few
D gene: .
J gene: TRBJ2-7
V gene: TRBV5-1
CDR3 DNA: TGCGCCAGCAGCTTTAGACCCTCCTACGAGCAGTACTTC
CDR3 protein: CASSFRPSYEQYF

clone size: .
D gene: .
J gene: TRBJ2-7
V gene: TRBV29-1
CDR3 DNA: TGCAGCGTTGAATATTACGAGCAGTACTTC
CDR3 protein: CSVEYYEQYF

clone size: .
D gene: TRBD2
J gene: TRBJ2-1
V gene: TRBV20-1
CDR3 DNA: TGCAGTGGGACGACTAGCGGGAGAATCAATGAGCAGTTCTTC
CDR3 protein: CSGTTSGRINEQFF

clone size: few
D gene: .
J gene: TRBJ2-3
V gene: TRBV10-2
CDR3 DNA: TGCGCCAGCAGGGGGGACTTCCTACGCACAGATACGCAGTATTTT
CDR3 protein: CASRGDFLRTDTQYF

clone size: many
D gene: .
J gene: TRBJ2-1
V gene: TRBV7-9
CDR3 DNA: TGTGCCAGCAGCTTACAGAACAATGAGCAGTTCTTC
CDR3 protein: CASSLQNNEQFF

clone size: many
D gene: TRBD1
J gene: TRBJ1-2
V gene: TRBV4-3
CDR3 DNA: TGCGCCAGCAGCCAGACAGGGAACTATGGCTACACCTTC
CDR3 protein: CASSQTGNYGYTF

clone size: few
D gene: .
J gene: TRBJ2-7
V gene: TRBV5-6
CDR3 DNA: TGTGCCAGCAGCGCCGGGACGGCAATCTACGAGCAGTACTTC
CDR3 protein: CASSAGTAIYEQYF

clone size: .
D gene: TRBD2
J gene: TRBJ2-7
V gene: TRBV5-1
CDR3 DNA: TGCGCCAGCAGCTACCTGACGACCGGGAGGTACGAGCAGTACTTC
CDR3 protein: CASSYLTTGRYEQYF

clone size: many
D gene: .
J gene: TRBJ2-7
V gene: TRBV6-1
CDR3 DNA: TGTGCCAGCAGTGATAGGAAGCAGCCAACCTACGAGCAGTACTTC
CDR3 protein: CASSDRKQPTYEQYF

clone size: .
D gene: TRBD2
J gene: TRBJ2-2
V gene: TRBV10-3
CDR3 DNA: TGTGCCATCAGTGAGTCGGGACTAGTCGCCGGGGAGCTGTTTTTT
CDR3 protein: CAISESGLVAGELFF

clone size: .
D gene: .
J gene: TRBJ2-2
V gene: TRBV4-3
CDR3 DNA: TGCGCCAGCAGCCAAGATTGGGGGGTTACCGGGGAGCTGTTTTTT
CDR3 protein: CASSQDWGVTGELFF

clone size: few
D gene: TRBD2
J gene: TRBJ2-3
V gene: TRBV7-7
CDR3 DNA: TGTGCTAGCAGCCTCGGGACTAGCGGGAGCTTAGATACGCAGTATTTT
CDR3 protein: CASSLGTSGSLDTQYF

clone size: many
D gene: TRBD2
J gene: TRBJ2-3
V gene: TRBV5-1
CDR3 DNA: TGCGCCAGCAGCTTTCTAGCGGGAGATACAGATACGCAGTATTTT
CDR3 protein: CASSFLAGDTDTQYF

clone size: .
D gene: .
J gene: TRBJ2-7
V gene: TRBV4-1
CDR3 DNA: TGCGCCAGCAGCCAACCGACCCGAGGGACATACGAGCAGTACTTC
CDR3 protein: CASSQPTRGTYEQYF

clone size: few
D gene: .
J gene: TRBJ2-7
V gene: TRBV2
CDR3 DNA: TGTGCCAGCAGTGCTATACGAGGGTACGAGCAGTACTTC
CDR3 protein: CASSAIRGYEQYF

clone size: .
D gene: .
J gene: TRBJ2-5
V gene: TRBV4-1
CDR3 DNA: TGCGCCAGCAGCCAAGGACGGAAGCAAGAGACCCAGTACTTC
CDR3 protein: CASSQGRKQETQYF

clone size: .
D gene: TRBD2
J gene: TRBJ2-5
V gene: TRBV7-8
CDR3 DNA: TGTGCCAGCAGCCCCGCGCTGGGCCTAGCGGTCCAAGAGACCCAGTACTTC
CDR3 protein: CASSPALGLAVQETQYF

clone size: few
D gene: TRBD1
J gene: TRBJ2-2
V gene: TRBV12-3/TRBV12-4
CDR3 DNA: TGTGCCAGCAGTTTAGTGACCGGGACAGGGCACACCGGGGAGCTGTTTTTT
CDR3 protein: CASSLVTGTGHTGELFF

clone size: few
D gene: .
J gene: TRBJ2-6
V gene: TRBV4-2
CDR3 DNA: TGTGCCAGCAGCCAAGTTCGAGGAGAAAGGGTCCGCTCTGGGGCCAACGTCCTGACTTTC
CDR3 protein: CASSQVRGERVRSGANVLTF

clone size: .
D gene: .
J gene: TRBJ2-2
V gene: TRBV3-1
CDR3 DNA: TGTGCCAGCAGCCAAGAACAGGACCTCACCGGGGAGCTGTTTTTT
CDR3 protein: CASSQEQDLTGELFF

clone size: few
D gene: TRBD2
J gene: TRBJ2-1
V gene: TRBV5-1
CDR3 DNA: TGCGCCAGCAGCTTAGCTCTAGCGGGAGGCTCCTACAATGAGCAGTTCTTC
CDR3 protein: CASSLALAGGSYNEQFF

clone size: few
D gene: .
J gene: TRBJ2-7
V gene: TRBV20-1
CDR3 DNA: TGCAGTGCTCACCGGGCGGGAAGATACGAGCAGTACTTC
CDR3 protein: CSAHRAGRYEQYF

clone size: many
D gene: .
J gene: TRBJ1-2
V gene: TRBV28
CDR3 DNA: TGTGCCAGCTGCGCGGGGGGCGCCGACTATGGCTACACCTTC
CDR3 protein: CASCAGGADYGYTF

clone size: .
D gene: .
J gene: TRBJ2-3
V gene: TRBV7-3
CDR3 DNA: TGTGCCAGCAGCCAAACAGGTATCCGCACAGATACGCAGTATTTT
CDR3 protein: CASSQTGIRTDTQYF

clone size: few
D gene: TRBD1
J gene: TRBJ1-1
V gene: TRBV20-1
CDR3 DNA: TGCAGTGCTAGAGAAGGGGGCGCGCAGGGTTGGGCTTTCTTT
CDR3 protein: CSAREGGAQGWAFF

clone size: few
D gene: .
J gene: TRBJ1-1
V gene: TRBV20-1
CDR3 DNA: TGCAGTGCTAGCAGACTGAACACTGAAGCTTTCTTT
CDR3 protein: CSASRLNTEAFF

clone size: .
D gene: .
J gene: TRBJ2-7
V gene: TRBV2
CDR3 DNA: TGTGCCAGCAGTGAAACTCGGGACCACGAGCAGTACTTC
CDR3 protein: CASSETRDHEQYF